A single sample gave rise to the 19 T cell receptor beta chains below, sequenced in a study of cytomegalovirus exposure and HLA in healthy donors. In the PCR, 60 Vbeta and 13 Jbeta primers were used. The repertoire was sequenced with immunoSEQ multiplex PCR; TCRdb's copy has only in-frame clones and lacks some. The sample comprises over 55,000 clones, 80% to 90% of which are singletons, and around 10% rests with the top ten. Sequences were obtained from PBMCs. These receptor sequences come from a woman in her twenties or thirties in good health and CMV-seropositive.

This rearrangement joins TRBV27 to TRBJ2-3, with D perhaps matching TRBD1 (5 bases). Germline loops: CDR1 MNHEY, CDR2 SMNVEV (reference sequence). The CDR3 length is 12 residues. V shed 3 bases and J shed 5 bases, with 6 bases lying between them. The CDR3 DNA reads TGTGCCAGCAGTTTGGGGCAAGATACGCAGTATTTT. Encoded protein: CASSLGQDTQYF.

The gene calls are TRBV7-8 and TRBJ2-7; possibly TRBD1 for D (5 bases). The V gene's germline CDR1 is SGHVS and CDR2 FQNEAQ. V lost 5 bases to trimming and J lost 0 bases, with 20 bases between them. The CDR3 consists of 17 residues. This chain's CDR3 is CASSVTSRVRSSYEQYF. The CDR3 bases are TGTGCCAGCAGCGTGACTTCCAGGGTCCGGAGCTCCTACGAGCAGTACTTC.

The gene calls are TRBV6-1 and TRBJ1-5, with 8 bases lining up with TRBD1. Germline V lookup: CDR1 MNHNS, CDR2 SASEGT. The V segment lost 3 bases and the J segment 5 bases; nucleotides outside the gene matches: 15. The CDR3 is made up of 18 amino acids. CDR3 protein: CASSDTLRTGRNHQPQHF. The CDR3 DNA is TGTGCCAGCAGTGACACCTTAAGGACAGGGAGGAATCATCAGCCCCAGCATTTT.

V and J are TRBV15 and TRBJ1-3; D may be TRBD1 (5 bases). Germline V gene lookup returns CDR1 LNHNV and CDR2 YYDKDF (reference sequence). The CDR3 contains 15 residues. Trimming left V 0 bases short and J 4 bases short, with 10 bases between. The DNA for the CDR3 is TGTGCCACCAGCAGAGAAGCAAGGGGAGGAAACACCATATATTTT. This gives the protein CATSREARGGNTIYF.

This chain uses TRBV5-6 with TRBJ2-5, with TRBD1 as a possible D gene (5 bases). The end of the DNA is better explained by TRBJ2-7, so the J call may be wrong. Germline V gives CDR1 SGHDT, CDR2 YYEEEE. This CDR3 has 14 amino acids. The CDR3 nucleotides are TGTGCCAGCAGCTTGCCAGGGTATGCCTACGAGCAGTACTTC. Protein product: CASSLPGYAYEQYF.

The V and J genes are TRBV6-1 and TRBJ2-7, with D uncertain. V was clipped by 5 bases and J by 4 bases, with 9 bases between them. The CDR3 runs to 12 residues. Germline V gives CDR1 MNHNS, CDR2 SASEGT. The CDR3 bases are TGTGCCAGCAGTCTACTCGGTTACGAGCAGTACTTC. Encoded protein: CASSLLGYEQYF.

The chain recombines TRBV7-6 with TRBJ2-1, with 9 bases matching TRBD1. V dropped 1 base and J dropped 7; count of bases not matched to a gene: 8. The CDR3 length is 16 residues. From germline, CDR1 is SGHVS and CDR2 FNYEAQ. The CDR3 spells CASSLDRGPSWNEQFF. The CDR3 bases are TGTGCCAGCAGCTTAGACAGGGGGCCCTCATGGAATGAGCAGTTCTTC. Variable domain in full (rest from reference TRBV7-6 and TRBJ2-1): GAGVSQSPRYKVTKRGQDVALRCDPISGHVSLYWYRQALGQGPEFLTYFNYEAQQDKSGLPNDRFSAERPEGSISTLTIQRTEQRDSAMYRCASSLDRGPSWNEQFFGPGTRLTVL.

This chain links TRBV28 with TRBJ1-1; D gene unclear. Germline CDR1 is MDHEN and CDR2 is SYDVKM. Deletions cut 2 bases from V and 11 bases from J, with 12 bases between. The CDR3 loop spans 12 amino acids. This CDR3 is CASSLARVRAFF. The CDR3 DNA reads as TGTGCCAGCAGTTTAGCGAGGGTGAGGGCTTTCTTT.

The chain links TRBV6-1 to TRBJ2-1; the match to TRBD2 covers 13 bases. This CDR3 has 17 residues. Germline V gene lookup returns CDR1 MNHNS and CDR2 SASEGT. Trimming at V came to 0 bases and at J to 7 bases, leaving 6 bases not matched to a gene. The CDR3 here is CASSEALGTSGKNEQFF. CDR3 in DNA: TGTGCCAGCAGTGAAGCGCTCGGGACTAGCGGGAAGAATGAGCAGTTCTTC.

As concerns this clone: An end of the junction does not agree with germline; a read error may underlie this. The chain carries TRBV7-9 and TRBJ1-4; D possibly corresponds to TRBD1 (5 bases). The CDR3 contains 14 residues. In germline, CDR1 is SEHNR, CDR2 FQNEAQ (reference sequence). CDR3 DNA sequence: TGTGCCAGCACCCAGGGTGGGCGGTTTGAAAAACTGGTTTTT. As protein: CASTQGGRFEKLVF.

This chain joins TRBV27 and TRBJ2-1, with D perhaps matching TRBD1 (5 bases). V was cut by 2 bases and J by 6 bases, with 5 bases left in between. This CDR3 has 12 amino acids. The V gene's germline CDR1 is MNHEY and CDR2 SMNVEV (reference sequence). CDR3 residues: CASSLGANEQFF. The CDR3, as DNA: TGTGCCAGCAGTTTAGGGGCCAATGAGCAGTTCTTC.

V and J are TRBV21-1 and TRBJ1-2; the tabulated D call, TRBD1, remains unverified against the DNA. TRBV21-1 is designated a pseudogene. The length of the CDR3 is 15 residues. CDR3 bases: TGTGCCAGCAGCAAAAAATGGGCTCCTTCCTATGGCTACACCTTC. This encodes CASSKKWAPSYGYTF.

The V gene is TRBV27, the J gene TRBJ2-2, with 9 bases lining up with TRBD1. CDR1 and CDR2 from the germline V gene are MNHEY and SMNVEV (reference sequence). The CDR3 totals 19 residues. V shed 7 bases and J 0 bases; nucleotides not matched to a gene: 15. The CDR3 nucleotides read TGTGCCAGCACTCGGACAGGGGTATCATTTGGGGCGAACACCGGGGAGCTGTTTTTT. This codes for CASTRTGVSFGANTGELFF.

The chain joins TRBV5-1 to TRBJ2-7; 9 bases line up with TRBD2. The germline V gene has CDR1 SGHRS and CDR2 YFSETQ. The CDR3 is 16 amino acids. Trimming at V came to 0 bases and at J to 2 bases, leaving 6 bases not matched to a gene. In DNA, the CDR3 is TGCGCCAGCAGCTTGGGGAGCGGGAGGTTTCCCTACGAGCAGTACTTC. Translated, it gives CASSLGSGRFPYEQYF.

This chain uses TRBV7-9 with TRBJ1-1; 7 nucleotides agree with TRBD1. V lost 5 bases, J lost 0 bases, and 12 bases stayed unmatched. Germline V gene data show CDR1 as SEHNR and CDR2 as FQNEAQ (reference sequence). The CDR3 runs to 17 residues. The CDR3 reads CASSIPDRSRMNTEAFF. CDR3 nucleotides: TGTGCCAGCAGCATCCCGGACAGGTCTCGTATGAACACTGAAGCTTTCTTT.

The table lists this clone with a count of one. The CDR3 coding sequence is TGTGCCAGCAGCACATTGGCGGGAGTGAACACTGAAGCTTTCTTT. Protein product: CASSTLAGVNTEAFF. The chain is built from TRBV7-2 and TRBJ1-1, with D hard to call. The CDR3 runs to 15 residues. Trimming took off 5 bases at V and 0 bases at J, with 13 bases between the two ends. Germline CDR1 is SGHTA and CDR2 is FQGNSA. The full variable domain, with the rest looked up from reference TRBV7-2 and TRBJ1-1, is GAGVSQSPSNKVTEKGKDVELRCDPISGHTALYWYRQSLGQGLEFLIYFQGNSAPDKSGLPSDRFSAERTGGSVSTLTIQRTQQEDSAVYLCASSTLAGVNTEAFFGQGTRLTVV.

The chain carries TRBV9 and TRBJ2-1; 12 bases agree with TRBD2. CDR3 length: 21 amino acids. Losses at the gene ends were 3 bases for V and 1 base for J; bases not matched to a gene: 17. Germline CDR1 is SGDLS and CDR2 is YYNGEE. This CDR3 is CASSASWRGLAGGRSYNEQFF. The CDR3 DNA reads as TGTGCCAGCAGCGCCTCCTGGAGGGGTCTAGCGGGAGGGCGGTCCTACAATGAGCAGTTCTTC.

The CDR3 region has the DNA TGTGCCAGCAGTCCCTCTGGCGGGAGAGCAAATGAGCAGTTCTTC. As protein: CASSPSGGRANEQFF. The rearrangement links TRBV6-6 to TRBJ2-1; TRBD2 matches 7 bases. This CDR3 has 15 residues. V lost 5 bases and J lost 7; bases outside the gene matches: 11. Germline loops: CDR1 MNHNY, CDR2 SVGAGI (reference sequence).

This clone was picked up one time. The chain recombines TRBV5-1 with TRBJ2-7; TRBD1 matches 8 bases. The CDR3 is 14 residues long. Trimming cost V 7 bases and J 3 bases; bases outside gene matches: 9. Germline-derived CDR1 and CDR2 are SGHRS and YFSETQ. CDR3 bases: TGCGCCAGCCGACAGGACAGGGAATACTACGAGCAGTACTTC. Translating it yields CASRQDREYYEQYF.